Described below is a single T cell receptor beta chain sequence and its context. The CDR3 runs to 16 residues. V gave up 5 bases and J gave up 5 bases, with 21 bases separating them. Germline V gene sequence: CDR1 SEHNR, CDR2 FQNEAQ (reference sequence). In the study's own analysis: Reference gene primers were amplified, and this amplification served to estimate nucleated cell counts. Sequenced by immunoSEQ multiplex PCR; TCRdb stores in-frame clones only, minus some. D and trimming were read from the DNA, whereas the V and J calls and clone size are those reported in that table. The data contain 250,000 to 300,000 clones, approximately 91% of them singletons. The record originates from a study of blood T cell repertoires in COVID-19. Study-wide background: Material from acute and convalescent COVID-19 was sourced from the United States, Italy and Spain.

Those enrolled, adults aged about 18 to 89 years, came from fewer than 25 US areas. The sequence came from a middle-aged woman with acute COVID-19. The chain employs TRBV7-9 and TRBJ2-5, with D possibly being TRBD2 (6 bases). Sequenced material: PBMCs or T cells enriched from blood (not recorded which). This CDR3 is CASSPEHGLLLETQYF. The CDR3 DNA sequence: TGTGCCAGCAGCCCAGAGCATGGACTATTGCTTGAGACCCAGTACTTC.